This T cell receptor (beta chain) comes out of a study of blood T cell repertoires in COVID-19. Study-wide background: Samples taken during acute and convalescent COVID-19 were collected in the United States, Italy and Spain. T cells, B-cell-depleted T cells, or PBMCs supplied cDNA or gDNA.

CDR1 is WSHSY, CDR2 SAAADI, per germline. J lost 2 bases, V lost 10 bases, and 6 bases had no gene match. The CDR3 totals 16 residues. As originally analysed: For nucleated cells, counts were estimated from reference gene primer amplification. Profiled with immunoSEQ multiplex PCR; TCRdb holds only in-frame clones, not every one. The V and J calls and clone size come from that table; D and trimming were worked out from the DNA. The table has about 140,000 clones, approximately 80% seen once; the top ten hold approximately 9%. The receptor was derived from a woman aged 80 or over in a cohort sampled during active or convalescent COVID-19. The sequenced material came from peripheral blood. The chain combines TRBV10-2 with TRBJ2-6; 12 bases are a match to TRBD1. CDR3: CATGDRGRTGANVLTF. For the CDR3, the DNA is TGCGCCACCGGGGACAGGGGGCGGACTGGGGCCAACGTCCTGACTTTC.